Presented here are 31 T cell receptor beta chains from one specimen sequenced in a study of blood T cell repertoires in COVID-19. TCRdb's copy holds only in-frame clones and misses some; the assay was immunoSEQ multiplex PCR. The sample shows about 180,000 clones, around 83% of them seen only once. The sample consisted of PBMCs or T cells enriched from blood (not recorded which). The receptors stem from a man aged 40-50 years who had recovered from COVID-19.

The V gene is TRBV7-6, the J gene TRBJ2-2; 7 bases fit TRBD2. Germline V lookup: CDR1 SGHVS, CDR2 FNYEAQ. Trimming removed 4 bases from V and 4 bases from J; junction bases left unmatched: 9. The CDR3 contains 16 residues. The CDR3 DNA reads TGTGCCAGCAGCTCCCTCGGGGGGACGGTCACCGGGGAGCTGTTTTTT. Protein sequence: CASSSLGGTVTGELFF.

The V and J genes are TRBV5-4 and TRBJ1-3, with 9 bases matching TRBD1. V lost 4 bases to trimming and J lost 3 bases; unmatched junction nucleotides: 5. Germline CDR1 is SGHNT and CDR2 is YYREEE (reference sequence). The CDR3 extends over 15 amino acids. The CDR3: CASSPDRGFGNTIYF. CDR3 coding DNA: TGTGCCAGCAGCCCGGACAGGGGATTTGGAAACACCATATATTTT.

The gene calls are TRBV6-5 and TRBJ1-3; D is unresolved. Trimming shortened V by 8 bases and J by 2 bases, and 7 bases separated the two germline ends. The CDR3 loop spans 12 amino acids. Germline loops: CDR1 MNHEY, CDR2 SVGAGI. Written as DNA, the CDR3 is TGTGCCAGCGAGCGGGCTGGAAACACCATATATTTT. Its translation is CASERAGNTIYF.

The chain employs TRBV15 and TRBJ2-1, with D unclear. The CDR3 sequence is 15 residues long. CDR1 is LNHNV and CDR2 is YYDKDF in the germline V gene (reference sequence). Deletions cut 0 bases from V and 4 bases from J, with 10 bases between. CDR3: CATSRDLTPYNEQFF. CDR3 nucleotides: TGTGCCACCAGCAGAGATCTGACTCCTTACAATGAGCAGTTCTTC.

The CDR3 DNA is TGCAGCGCGCCGAAAGCAGGGGTAGATACGCAGTATTTT. This translates into CSAPKAGVDTQYF. The chain carries TRBV29-1 and TRBJ2-3; possible D gene TRBD1, 6 bases. The length of the CDR3 is 13 residues. Germline CDR1 reads SQVTM; CDR2 reads ANQGSEA. V lost 7 bases and J 5 bases, leaving 16 bases between the germline ends.

The rearrangement joins TRBV11-2 to TRBJ2-7, with 12 bases matching TRBD2. Germline V gives CDR1 SGHAT, CDR2 FQNNGV. The CDR3 runs to 14 residues. V was pared by 2 bases and J by 4 bases, with 0 bases of the junction left unmatched. In DNA form, the CDR3 reads TGTGCCAGCAGCTTAACTAGCGGGAGGTACGAGCAGTACTTC. Translation gives CASSLTSGRYEQYF.

This chain uses TRBV7-8 with TRBJ2-7; 8 nucleotides agree with TRBD1. Germline V gene data show CDR1 as SGHVS and CDR2 as FQNEAQ. The CDR3 is 15 residues long. V dropped 4 bases and J dropped 7; count of bases not matched to a gene: 12. The CDR3 nucleotides read TGTGCCAGCAGCTCGGGAAACAGGGGGGCTAAAGAGCAGTACTTC. As protein: CASSSGNRGAKEQYF.

Concerning this clone itself: The germline gene is not matched at one end of the junction; a read error may be the cause. The rearrangement uses TRBV6-5 and TRBJ1-1; 9 bases line up with TRBD1. Looked up from germline, CDR1 is MNHEY and CDR2 is SVGAGI. The CDR3 length is 13 residues. The CDR3 loop is CASRSGTGTKIRF. CDR3 sequence (DNA): TGTGCCAGCAGGTCCGGGACAGGGACAAAAATTCGCTTT.

The chain recombines TRBV2 with TRBJ2-1, with TRBD1 matching 8 bases. V gave up 6 bases and J gave up 2 bases; unmatched junction bases: 6. The CDR3 extends over 15 amino acids. Germline V lookup: CDR1 SNHLY, CDR2 FYNNEI. CDR3 in DNA: TGTGCCAGCAGACTAGACAGGGGCACCTACAATGAGCAGTTCTTC. Translation: CASRLDRGTYNEQFF.

This chain links TRBV9 with TRBJ2-1; 7 positions match TRBD1. J was trimmed by 9 bases and V by 3 bases; bases with no gene match: 6. The CDR3 is 13 amino acids. The germline V gene has CDR1 SGDLS and CDR2 YYNGEE. This CDR3 is CASSGQGRSEQFF. In DNA form, the CDR3 reads TGTGCCAGCAGCGGACAGGGTAGGAGTGAGCAGTTCTTC.

The V call is TRBV5-1, the J call TRBJ1-1, with D hard to call. The CDR3 spans 14 residues. Germline assignment: CDR1 SGHRS and CDR2 YFSETQ. V lost 0 bases and J 0 bases, leaving 6 bases between the germline ends. The CDR3 reads CASSLEPVNTEAFF. CDR3 DNA: TGCGCCAGCAGCTTGGAGCCGGTGAACACTGAAGCTTTCTTT.

The CDR3 is CATTGGAGYTF. The CDR3 DNA follows: TGTGCCACTACTGGAGGGGCCGGCTACACCTTC. The chain employs TRBV6-5 and TRBJ1-2; TRBD1 is a possible D gene (5 bases). Germline V CDR1 and CDR2: MNHEY, SVGAGI. The CDR3 consists of 11 residues. Deletions cut 10 bases from V and 8 bases from J, with 14 bases between.

The gene calls are TRBV18 and TRBJ1-1; D gene ambiguous. Germline-derived CDR1 and CDR2 are KGHSH and LQKENI. V was cut by 4 bases and J by 4 bases, with 13 bases left in between. This CDR3 is built from 14 residues. The CDR3 sequence is CASSQLLMVTEAFF. The DNA for the CDR3 is TGTGCCAGCTCACAGCTACTTATGGTCACTGAAGCTTTCTTT.

The chain recombines TRBV28 with TRBJ2-3; D not resolved. V was pared by 7 bases and J by 2 bases, with 16 bases between. The CDR3 consists of 15 residues. Germline V lookup: CDR1 MDHEN, CDR2 SYDVKM. CDR3 nucleotide sequence: TGTGCCAGCATTTCCGAGCCGACATACACAGATACGCAGTATTTT. Translating it yields CASISEPTYTDTQYF.

The chain has TRBV20-1 and TRBJ1-1; D unclear. This CDR3 spans 16 amino acids. V was pared by 3 bases and J by 0 bases, with 17 bases between. Per the germline V gene, CDR1 is DFQATT and CDR2 is SNEGSKA (reference sequence). The CDR3 bases are TGCAGTGCTAGTCGATTGGATGAGGGCATGAACACTGAAGCTTTCTTT. Protein: CSASRLDEGMNTEAFF.

The V gene is TRBV5-4, the J gene TRBJ1-2, with D unclear. This CDR3 spans 16 amino acids. CDR1 SGHNT and CDR2 YYREEE come from the germline V gene (reference sequence). Trimming took 4 bases from V and 4 from J, leaving 20 bases between them. The DNA of the CDR3 is TGTGCCAGCAGCGCAATATCGGGATCCGGCGGCTATGGCTACACCTTC. Translating it yields CASSAISGSGGYGYTF.

This clone has only one observation. This chain links TRBV2 with TRBJ2-1; 8 nucleotides line up with TRBD2. CDR1 and CDR2 (germline): SNHLY, FYNNEI. Germline trimming cut 11 bases from V and 4 bases from J; bases unmatched to any gene: 10. The CDR3 loop spans 14 amino acids. The CDR3 is CAVSHGGRYNEQFF. CDR3 in DNA: TGTGCCGTAAGTCATGGCGGGAGGTACAATGAGCAGTTCTTC.

The chain is built from TRBV6-5 and TRBJ1-2, with TRBD1 identical over 7 bases. The CDR3 contains 16 residues. The germline V gene encodes CDR1 MNHEY and CDR2 SVGAGI. The ends lost 2 bases at V and 5 bases at J; junction bases unmatched: 11. CDR3 bases: TGTGCCAGCAGTTACGCCCTAGACAGGGTTGGGTATGGCTACACCTTC. Protein: CASSYALDRVGYGYTF.

The rearrangement links TRBV9 to TRBJ2-1, with TRBD2 as a possible D gene (6 bases). The V gene lost 0 bases and the J gene lost 9 bases, with 16 bases spanning the gap. Germline V lookup: CDR1 SGDLS, CDR2 YYNGEE. This CDR3 spans 15 amino acids. CDR3: CASSVDGGTTPEQFF. CDR3 DNA sequence: TGTGCCAGCAGCGTAGATGGGGGGACGACACCTGAGCAGTTCTTC.

The rearrangement joins TRBV6-6 to TRBJ1-4; 11 positions match TRBD1. CDR1 and CDR2 (germline): MNHNY, SVGAGI (reference sequence). The junction had 7 bases not matched to a gene; V was cut back by 6 bases and J by 7 bases. There are 15 residues in the CDR3. The CDR3 loop is CASSTGQGAIEKLFF. CDR3 in DNA: TGTGCCAGCAGCACAGGACAGGGGGCCATTGAAAAACTGTTTTTT.

The chain couples TRBV15 to TRBJ1-3, with D maybe TRBD1 (5 bases). V gave up 8 bases and J gave up 0 bases, with 8 bases separating them. The CDR3 extends over 13 amino acids. CDR1 LNHNV and CDR2 YYDKDF come from the germline V gene (reference sequence). The CDR3 reads CATGAYSGNTIYF. CDR3 coding DNA: TGTGCCACCGGGGCGTACTCTGGAAACACCATATATTTT.

The chain carries TRBV9 and TRBJ2-1, with D possibly matching TRBD1 (7 bases). The CDR3 loop spans 13 amino acids. CDR1 and CDR2 (germline): SGDLS, YYNGEE. The V end lost 7 bases, the J end lost 6 bases, and 14 bases lay between the germline ends. CDR3 nucleotides: TGTGCCAGCGGCGGGGCAGGGGGCAATGAGCAGTTCTTC. Its translation: CASGGAGGNEQFF. Based on the CDR3 plus reference TRBV9 and TRBJ2-1, the full variable domain is DSGVTQTPKHLITATGQRVTLRCSPRSGDLSVYWYQQSLDQGLQFLIQYYNGEERAKGNILERFSAQQFPDLHSELNLSSLELGDSALYFCASGGAGGNEQFFGPGTRLTVL.

Concerning this clone: Since the CDR3 does not end with the conserved phenylalanine or tryptophan, this likely comes from a read error. It is unclear where the CDR3 begins or ends on the DNA, so no DNA is shown, and the CDR3 is as TCRdb lists it. The V gene is TRBV19, the J gene TRBJ1-1; the tabulated D call, TRBD1, remains unverified against the DNA. The CDR3 length is 12 residues, termini included. The germline V gene has CDR1 LNHDA and CDR2 SQIVND (reference sequence). The CDR3 sequence is CASSPVGGRSFI.

The gene calls are TRBV7-9 and TRBJ2-3; TRBD1 aligns across 8 bases. The CDR3 consists of 16 residues. V trimming: 3 bases; J trimming: 2 bases; junction bases outside the gene matches: 7. Germline V lookup: CDR1 SEHNR, CDR2 FQNEAQ (reference sequence). The DNA for the CDR3 is TGTGCCAGCAGCTTGAGGGGGACAGGTCACACAGATACGCAGTATTTT. Protein sequence: CASSLRGTGHTDTQYF. The full variable domain, with the rest looked up from reference TRBV7-9 and TRBJ2-3, is DTGVSQNPRHKITKRGQNVTFRCDPISEHNRLYWYRQTLGQGPEFLTYFQNEAQLEKSRLLSDRFSAERPKGSFSTLEIQRTEQGDSAMYLCASSLRGTGHTDTQYFGPGTRLTVL.

V usage is TRBV27 and J usage is TRBJ2-7; D is uncertain. V lost 5 bases, J lost 2 bases, and 13 bases lay in between. This CDR3 comprises 14 residues. Germline V CDR1 and CDR2: MNHEY, SMNVEV (reference sequence). CDR3 loop: CASSHHLLPYEQYF. CDR3 sequence (DNA): TGTGCCAGCAGTCACCATTTGCTACCCTACGAGCAGTACTTC.

A few counts support this clone. The rearrangement links TRBV19 to TRBJ2-7; TRBD2 might be the D (6 bases). Trimming removed 7 bases at V and 2 bases at J, with 15 bases between. Germline assignment: CDR1 LNHDA and CDR2 SQIVND (reference sequence). CDR3 length: 14 amino acids. CDR3 in DNA: TGTGCCAGTACCCACGGAGGAGGGCCCTACGAGCAGTACTTC. Translated: CASTHGGGPYEQYF.

The genes are TRBV29-1 and TRBJ1-1; D gene ambiguous. V lost 7 bases, J lost 0 bases, and 6 bases lay in between. The CDR3 spans 11 residues. Germline assignment: CDR1 SQVTM and CDR2 ANQGSEA. The CDR3 protein is CSALVNTEAFF. CDR3 in DNA: TGCAGCGCACTGGTGAACACTGAAGCTTTCTTT.

The gene calls are TRBV15 and TRBJ1-2; D gene ambiguous. The V gene's germline CDR1 is LNHNV and CDR2 YYDKDF (reference sequence). The CDR3 totals 15 residues. V lost 0 bases and J 5 bases, leaving 13 bases between the germline ends. CDR3 protein: CATSRDRSGGYGYTF. The CDR3, as DNA: TGTGCCACCAGCAGAGACCGAAGCGGTGGGTATGGCTACACCTTC.

This chain links TRBV4-1 with TRBJ1-5, with a possible D match to TRBD1 (6 bases). The germline V and J ends were trimmed by 3 bases and 6 bases, with 18 bases remaining between them. CDR1 is MGHRA, CDR2 YSYEKL, per germline. The CDR3 length is 16 residues. DNA for the CDR3: TGCGCCAGCAGCCACACGGGGGGGCTGGGGGGTCAGCCCCAGCATTTT. Translated, it gives CASSHTGGLGGQPQHF.

CDR3 sequence: CALIPSGPGTYNEQFF. CDR3 sequence (DNA): TGTGCCTTGATCCCTTCAGGGCCTGGGACCTACAATGAGCAGTTCTTC. The chain uses TRBV30 and TRBJ2-1, with D maybe TRBD1 (5 bases). CDR1 GTSNPN and CDR2 SVGIG come from the germline V gene (reference sequence). The germline V and J ends were trimmed by 7 bases and 2 bases, with 21 bases remaining between them. CDR3 length equals 16 residues.

In nucleotides, the CDR3 is TGTGCCAGCAGCCCCGAGGCTATCACTACCCCTAACTATGGCTACACCTTC. This translates into CASSPEAITTPNYGYTF. The chain links TRBV11-3 to TRBJ1-2; no reliable D call. There are 17 residues in the CDR3. Looked up from germline, CDR1 is SGHNT and CDR2 is YENEEA. With 5 bases removed from V and 0 bases from J, the gap between germline ends came to 19 bases.